The subject of this entry is one TCR beta chain. Its antigen is unidentified. The V and J ends lost 5 bases and 3 bases respectively, with 17 bases between them. The CDR3 totals 15 residues. CDR1 and CDR2 (germline): MNHEY, SMNVEV (reference sequence). The data originate from a study of shared clonotypes between healthy human individuals. Regarding the study as a whole: Sequencing depth was predicted to influence how clonotypes are shared among donors.

In the authors' workflow: ImmunoSEQ output lacked quality scores and full-length reads, limiting matched filtering. The protocol was immunoSEQ multiplex PCR, while the TCRdb copy is restricted to in-frame clones and leaves out a portion. The DNA was the basis for D and trimming; V, J and clone size are from that table. The sample holds about 480,000 clones; over 60% are singletons and the top ten take around 13%. Each of the donors was a healthy adult who was HIV-negative and had not had a recent acute infection or vaccination. Adult Caucasians living in Nashville, Tennessee made up all of the donors.

The chain is built from TRBV27 and TRBJ2-7; the D call may be TRBD1 or TRBD2 (6 bases each). The sample was PBMCs. This receptor was taken from a woman in her forties in good health. Some clones in this sample may be carry-over from other donors' samples. DNA for the CDR3: TGTGCCAGCAGTCCCAGAAGGGGGGATCGCTACGAGCAGTACTTC. This codes for CASSPRRGDRYEQYF.